The entry below gives a single T cell receptor (beta chain) sequence along with its context. The sample is drawn from a study of shared clonotypes between healthy human individuals. Germline CDR1 is MDHEN and CDR2 is SYDVKM. This CDR3 is 17 amino acids long. V trimming: 3 bases; J trimming: 2 bases; junction bases outside the gene matches: 8. Clones were read by immunoSEQ multiplex PCR, and TCRdb kept only the in-frame ones, dropping some. The sample has approximately 1,500,000 clones; roughly 97% are singletons. The source is a man aged 30-40 years in good health. The chain links TRBV28 to TRBJ2-1, with 9 bases that match TRBD2. Sequencing was done on a sample of naive CD4+ T cells sorted from blood. Subset reported: CD45RA+ positively selected. CDR3 region: CASSLPAGGRAYNEQFF. The CDR3 region has the DNA TGTGCCAGCAGTTTGCCCGCGGGGGGGAGGGCCTACAATGAGCAGTTCTTC.